These T cell receptor beta chains were read from a single sample in a study of glioma-infiltrating T cells. TCRdb redid the calling of the multiplex PCR reads with MiXCR, one entry per CDR3 protein. The sample records 300,000 to 400,000 distinct CDR3 sequences, about 40% being singletons. The source material was glioma tissue, nonneoplastic brain tissue, or PBMCs (not recorded which). Receptors originate from a human donor with low-grade glioma or glioblastoma, undergoing nonglioma brain surgery, or in good health (not recorded which). CDR3s include the opening cysteine and the closing phenylalanine or tryptophan. The D gene is left open where the match is weak. Expanded clones are given a class, and other clones once, few, many or no size at all.

v_gene	d_gene	j_gene	abundance	CDR3aa	CDR3nt
TRBV6-2/TRBV6-3	TRBD1	TRBJ1-1	-	CASSYSIRDRNAEAFF	TGTGCCAGCAGTTATTCGATCCGGGACAGGAACGCTGAAGCTTTCTTT
TRBV15	-	TRBJ1-1	many	CATSGTLENTEAFF	TGTGCCACCAGCGGAACATTGGAGAACACTGAAGCTTTCTTT
TRBV7-8	-	TRBJ1-2	-	CASSLSLEESGYTF	TGTGCCAGCAGCTTAAGTCTGGAAGAATCTGGCTACACATTC
TRBV12-3/TRBV12-4	TRBD2	TRBJ2-7	-	CASRGLAATYEQYF	TGTGCCAGTAGAGGACTAGCGGCCACCTACGAGCAGTACTTC
TRBV28	-	TRBJ2-6	few	CASSFVGDAGANVLTF	TGTGCCAGCAGTTTCGTGGGGGATGCTGGGGCCAACGTCCTGACTTTC
TRBV5-6	-	TRBJ2-5	once	CASSPRQRSAVQTQYF	TGTGCCAGCAGCCCCCGACAGCGATCGGCGGTACAGACCCAGTACTTC
TRBV7-9	-	TRBJ2-1	few	CASSSRSGYEQFF	TGTGCCAGCAGCTCTAGATCGGGGTATGAGCAGTTCTTC
TRBV19	TRBD1	TRBJ2-2	-	CASSAFSGTVLSAGELFF	TGTGCCAGTAGTGCGTTCTCCGGGACAGTCCTTAGCGCCGGGGAGCTGTTTTTT
TRBV20-1	-	TRBJ1-1	-	CSARGMGGVGLAEAFF	TGCAGTGCTAGAGGGATGGGGGGAGTCGGTTTGGCTGAAGCTTTCTTT
TRBV28	TRBD2	TRBJ2-7	-	CASRPSGSSSYEQYF	TGTGCCAGCAGACCCAGCGGGAGTAGTTCCTACGAGCAGTACTTC
TRBV2	-	TRBJ2-3	-	CASSDPRLRPDTQYF	TGTGCCAGCAGTGATCCTCGTTTGAGACCAGATACGCAGTATTTT
TRBV5-1	TRBD2	TRBJ2-7	-	CASSQVGTSSYEQYF	TGCGCCAGCAGCCAAGTCGGGACTAGCAGCTACGAGCAGTACTTC
TRBV15	TRBD2	TRBJ2-7	many	CATSRDAGDMSYEQYF	TGTGCCACCAGCAGAGATGCGGGAGACATGTCCTACGAGCAGTACTTC
TRBV2	TRBD1	TRBJ2-7	-	CASTDPGQGAVEQYF	TGTGCCAGCACCGACCCGGGACAGGGGGCTGTCGAGCAGTACTTC
TRBV7-9	TRBD1	TRBJ1-3	few	CASRPTGGNGNTIYF	TGTGCCAGCAGACCGACAGGGGGGAATGGAAACACCATATATTTT
TRBV28	-	TRBJ1-5	-	CASSLVSVGLYSNQPQHF	TGTGCCAGCAGCTTAGTGTCAGTTGGGCTCTATAGCAATCAGCCCCAGCATTTT
TRBV7-9	TRBD1	TRBJ2-7	-	CASSWPEDRVYEQYF	TGTGCCAGCAGCTGGCCCGAGGACAGGGTCTACGAGCAGTACTTC
TRBV2	TRBD1	TRBJ1-5	-	CTSTGQGNQPQHF	TGTACCAGCACTGGACAGGGCAATCAGCCCCAGCATTTT
TRBV15	-	TRBJ2-1	-	CAAGKRTTCNEQFF	TGTGCCGCCGGGAAGCGGACGACCTGCAATGAGCAGTTCTTC
TRBV20-1	TRBD1	TRBJ1-2	few	CSARVGQGAAPLYGYTF	TGCAGTGCTCGGGTTGGACAGGGGGCTGCCCCGCTCTATGGCTACACCTTC
TRBV2	-	TRBJ2-2	-	CASSRQANTGELFF	TGTGCCAGCAGTAGACAGGCGAACACCGGGGAGCTGTTTTTT
TRBV2	TRBD2	TRBJ2-1	-	CAGRLMASGEVNEQFF	TGTGCCGGCAGATTAATGGCTAGCGGGGAGGTAAATGAGCAGTTCTTC
TRBV28	TRBD2	TRBJ2-7	-	CASSPLRLAVSSYEQYF	TGTGCCAGCAGTCCGCTACGACTAGCGGTGAGCTCCTACGAGCAGTACTTC
TRBV28	TRBD2	TRBJ2-1	-	CASSPPLAGYNEQFF	TGTGCCAGCAGTCCCCCACTAGCGGGATACAATGAGCAGTTCTTC
TRBV6-5	TRBD1	TRBJ1-2	many	CASSYDGTGSNYGYTF	TGTGCCAGCAGTTACGACGGGACAGGATCTAACTATGGCTACACCTTC
TRBV29-1	-	TRBJ1-1	few	CSVVWVNTEAFF	TGCAGCGTTGTTTGGGTAAACACTGAGGCTTTCTTT
TRBV29-1	-	TRBJ2-7	-	CSVGQGGDEQYF	TGCAGCGTTGGTCAGGGCGGTGACGAGCAGTACTTC
TRBV27	-	TRBJ1-1	-	CASRWGRNTEALF	TGTGCCAGCAGATGGGGGAGGAACACTGAAGCTCTCTTT
TRBV20-1	-	TRBJ1-5	few	CSARDWGRQPQHF	TGCAGTGCTAGAGATTGGGGCAGGCAGCCCCAGCATTTT
TRBV18	-	TRBJ2-1	-	CASSPGVADYNEQFF	TGTGCCAGCTCACCCGGGGTAGCGGACTACAATGAGCAGTTCTTC
TRBV28	-	TRBJ2-1	few	CASSYPNELYNEQFF	TGTGCCAGCAGTTACCCTAACGAACTATACAATGAGCAGTTCTTC
TRBV4-2	-	TRBJ1-6	-	CASSQDPSSYNSPLHF	TGTGCCAGCAGCCAAGATCCGAGCTCCTATAATTCACCCCTCCACTTT
TRBV6-5	-	TRBJ2-3	-	CASSLGEDTQCF	TGTGCCAGCAGCCTAGGAGAGGATACGCAGTGTTTT
TRBV3-1	-	TRBJ1-2	few	CASSTGYANYGYTF	TGTGCCAGCAGCACGGGGTACGCTAACTATGGCTACACCTTC
TRBV6-2/TRBV6-3	-	TRBJ2-7	-	CASSEGLQRIRLYEQYF	TGTGCCAGCAGTGAAGGCCTCCAGAGGATACGGTTGTACGAGCAGTACTTC
TRBV2	-	TRBJ2-7	few	CASVLVSYEQYF	TGTGCCAGTGTACTGGTTTCCTACGAGCAGTACTTC
TRBV7-3	-	TRBJ2-3	-	CASSVAGRSDTQYF	TGTGCCAGCAGCGTCGCCGGGAGATCAGATACGCAGTATTTT
TRBV28	TRBD2	TRBJ2-3	few	CASSLGGGRADTQYF	TGTGCCAGCAGTTTAGGGGGAGGGCGTGCAGATACGCAGTATTTT
TRBV27	-	TRBJ1-2	many	CASSSRGFGYTF	TGTGCCAGCAGTTCAAGGGGGTTTGGCTACACCTTC
TRBV24-1	TRBD2	TRBJ2-7	-	CATSKGLAGVYEQYF	TGTGCCACCAGTAAGGGACTAGCGGGAGTTTACGAGCAGTACTTC
TRBV10-2	-	TRBJ2-7	-	CASSEVQGSSYEQYF	TGCGCCAGCAGTGAGGTCCAGGGGAGCTCCTACGAGCAGTACTTC
TRBV27	-	TRBJ2-3	many	CASSFPADTQYF	TGTGCCAGCAGTTTCCCGGCAGATACGCAGTATTTT
TRBV27	-	TRBJ2-7	few	CASRATSFFEQYF	TGTGCCAGCAGGGCGACTAGTTTTTTCGAGCAGTACTTC
TRBV27	-	TRBJ2-7	few	CASSPSIGGAEQYF	TGTGCCAGCAGTCCCTCCATAGGCGGGGCCGAGCAGTACTTC
TRBV24-1	TRBD1	TRBJ1-5	-	CATRGTESNQPQHF	TGTGCCACCAGAGGGACAGAGAGCAATCAGCCCCAGCATTTT
TRBV7-2	TRBD2	TRBJ2-7	few	CASSPYGAGGTYEQYF	TGTGCCAGCAGCCCCTATGGGGCGGGAGGGACCTACGAGCAGTACTTC